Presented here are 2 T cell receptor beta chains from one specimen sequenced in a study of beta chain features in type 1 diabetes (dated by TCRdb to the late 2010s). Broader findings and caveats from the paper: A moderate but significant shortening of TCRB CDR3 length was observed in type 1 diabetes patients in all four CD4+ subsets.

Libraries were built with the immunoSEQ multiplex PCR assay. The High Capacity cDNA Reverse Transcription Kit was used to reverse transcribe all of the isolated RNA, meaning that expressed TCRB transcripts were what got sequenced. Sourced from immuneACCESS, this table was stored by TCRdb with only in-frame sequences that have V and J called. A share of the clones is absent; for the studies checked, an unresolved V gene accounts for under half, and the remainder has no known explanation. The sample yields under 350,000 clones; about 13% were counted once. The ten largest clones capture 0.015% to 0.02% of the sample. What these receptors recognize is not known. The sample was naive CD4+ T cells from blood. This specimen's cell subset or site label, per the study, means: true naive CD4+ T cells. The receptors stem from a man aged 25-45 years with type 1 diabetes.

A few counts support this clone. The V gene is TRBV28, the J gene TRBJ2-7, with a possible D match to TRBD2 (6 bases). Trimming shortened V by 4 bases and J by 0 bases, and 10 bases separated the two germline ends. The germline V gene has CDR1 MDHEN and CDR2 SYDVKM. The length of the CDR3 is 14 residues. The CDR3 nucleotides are TGTGCCAGCAGTTCTCCCGGGAGCTCCTACGAGCAGTACTTC. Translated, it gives CASSSPGSSYEQYF.

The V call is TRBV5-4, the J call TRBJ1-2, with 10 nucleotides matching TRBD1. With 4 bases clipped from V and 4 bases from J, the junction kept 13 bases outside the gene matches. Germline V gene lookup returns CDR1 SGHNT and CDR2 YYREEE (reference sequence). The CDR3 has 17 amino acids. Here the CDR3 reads CASSTRQGAVGSYGYTF. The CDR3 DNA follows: TGTGCCAGCAGCACACGACAGGGGGCAGTTGGTAGCTATGGCTACACCTTC.